This TCR beta chain was sequenced in a study of chemoradiotherapy in HPV16-positive cancers. In the study overall: Functional T-cell assays on two HPV16-positive patients' cells defined candidate HPV-specific clones and common TCR motifs. Study-wide results and limits: Candidate HPV-specific clones and E7-related TCR motifs grew in tumor during treatment.

Repertoires were generated with immunoSEQ multiplex PCR, while TCRdb's copy carries only in-frame clones and drops some. The sample lists about 7,900 clones; 60% to 80% were seen once. Germline V gene data show CDR1 as SGHKS and CDR2 as YYEKEE (reference sequence). The germline V and J ends were trimmed by 4 bases and 5 bases, with 22 bases remaining between them. CDR3 length: 17 amino acids. To note about this clone: Its specificity is not known.

The clonotype comes from a human donor with HPV-associated anogenital cancer. The sample was taken from a patient who underwent chemoradiotherapy. This chain joins TRBV5-5 and TRBJ1-5; D possibly corresponds to TRBD1 (6 bases). The CDR3 spells CASSPGSGGREYQPQHF. The CDR3 DNA reads as TGTGCCAGCAGCCCTGGGAGTGGGGGGCGCGAGTATCAGCCCCAGCATTTT.